This TCR beta chain was captured in a study of blood T cell repertoires in COVID-19. As for the study in general: Italy, Spain and the United States were the sources of the convalescent and acute COVID-19 samples.

V was cut by 4 bases and J by 6 bases, with 12 bases left in between. The CDR3 has 13 residues. Germline V CDR1 and CDR2: SGHDN, FVKESK. The study drew participants aged roughly 18 to 89 years from fewer than 30 US areas. Recovered status applied to Cohort 3 donors who had two consecutive negative PCRs. It also applied to those with clearance or with symptom resolution. The authors' processing: Counts of nucleated cells, estimated from reference gene primer amplification, were obtained. Assay: immunoSEQ multiplex PCR; the TCRdb copy retains only in-frame clones and omits some. The DNA gave D and trimming, while V, J and clone size come from that table. The table records 190,000 or so clones, 85% of them present only once.

The receptor comes from a man between 35 and 55 years old who had recovered from COVID-19. The sample was PBMCs or T cells enriched from blood (not recorded which). The genes are TRBV14 and TRBJ1-1, with a tentative D call TRBD1 (5 bases). For the CDR3, the DNA is TGTGCCAGCAGCCTCGCGGGGGTCCCTGAAGCTTTCTTT. Amino acid sequence: CASSLAGVPEAFF.